This entry is about one T cell receptor (beta chain). The data belong to a study of blood T cell repertoires in COVID-19. This CDR3 is built from 13 residues. The germline V and J ends were trimmed by 3 bases and 9 bases, with 12 bases remaining between them. TCRdb's copy holds only in-frame clones and misses some; the assay was immunoSEQ multiplex PCR. The sample carries about 300,000 clones, nearly 90% recorded once. Each recovered donor of Cohort 3 presented with two negative PCRs, clearance, or symptom resolution. The V and J genes are TRBV23-1 and TRBJ1-5; the D gene is possibly TRBD1 (5 bases). TRBV23-1 is treated as an ORF (open reading frame) with a function not yet certain. This receptor was identified in a young woman who had recovered from COVID-19. The sequenced material came from PBMCs or T cells enriched from blood (not recorded which). Here the CDR3 reads CASSHHGGGPQHF. In DNA, the CDR3 is TGCGCCAGCAGTCACCATGGGGGGGGGCCCCAGCATTTT.